This T cell receptor (beta chain) was identified during a study of tumor-infiltrating lymphocytes in primary liver carcinoma. Study-wide context: Staged T1-T3 N0M0, the tumors had sizes that ranged from about 4.2 to 10 cm across. Samples yielded about 3.65 to 8 million productive TCRbeta reads, similar across tissue types.

Germline DNA was also extracted, and blood RNA derived from unsorted whole blood. Patients were treatment-naive with chronic HBV infection. With around 500 ng total RNA as template and a constant-region primer, TCR beta cDNA was made. Nested multiplex PCR, run for three rounds with slightly modified ARM-PCR, yielded TCR beta libraries. TCRdb fed the multiplex PCR reads into MiXCR, producing one record per CDR3 protein. Found here are 250,000 to 350,000 distinct CDR3 sequences, more than 55% of them singletons; the top ten hold 15% to 20%. The receptor was derived from a woman aged 25 to 39 with primary liver carcinoma and hepatitis B virus infection. The sample comprised peripheral blood.

The CDR3 loop is CASSYIGDMQYF. CDR3 DNA: TGTGCCAGCAGCTATATAGGAGACATGCAGTATTTT. The chain carries TRBV11-2 and TRBJ2-5; D is unclear. The tail of the sequence fits TRBJ2-3 better, so the J call may be wrong. CDR3 length: 12 amino acids. Germline V gene sequence: CDR1 SGHAT, CDR2 FQNNGV.